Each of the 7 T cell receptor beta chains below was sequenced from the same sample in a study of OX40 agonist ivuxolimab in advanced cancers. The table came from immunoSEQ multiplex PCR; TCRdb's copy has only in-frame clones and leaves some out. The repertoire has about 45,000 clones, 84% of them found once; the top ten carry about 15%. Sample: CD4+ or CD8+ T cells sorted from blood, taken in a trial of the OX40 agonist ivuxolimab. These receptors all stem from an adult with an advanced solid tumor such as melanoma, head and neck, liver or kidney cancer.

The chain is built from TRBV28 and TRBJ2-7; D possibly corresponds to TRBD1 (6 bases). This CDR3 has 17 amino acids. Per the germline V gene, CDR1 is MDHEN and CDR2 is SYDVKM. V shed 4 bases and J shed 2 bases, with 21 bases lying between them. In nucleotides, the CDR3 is TGTGCCAGCAGTTGGGGGCCGGGGACGAGATTTACCTACGAGCAGTACTTC. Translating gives CASSWGPGTRFTYEQYF.

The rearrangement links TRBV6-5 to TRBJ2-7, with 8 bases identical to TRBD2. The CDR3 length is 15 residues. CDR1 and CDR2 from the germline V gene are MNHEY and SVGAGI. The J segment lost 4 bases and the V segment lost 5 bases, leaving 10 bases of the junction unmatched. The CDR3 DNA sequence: TGTGCCAGCAGTCCCCGGGGGGGGCCGCTGTACGAGCAGTACTTC. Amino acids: CASSPRGGPLYEQYF.

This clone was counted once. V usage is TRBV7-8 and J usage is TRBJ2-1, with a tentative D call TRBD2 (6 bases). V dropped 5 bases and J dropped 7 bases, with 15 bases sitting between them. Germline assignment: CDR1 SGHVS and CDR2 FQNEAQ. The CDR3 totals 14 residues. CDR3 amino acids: CASSRGGAGNEQFF. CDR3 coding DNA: TGTGCCAGCAGCCGCGGCGGGGCCGGGAATGAGCAGTTCTTC.

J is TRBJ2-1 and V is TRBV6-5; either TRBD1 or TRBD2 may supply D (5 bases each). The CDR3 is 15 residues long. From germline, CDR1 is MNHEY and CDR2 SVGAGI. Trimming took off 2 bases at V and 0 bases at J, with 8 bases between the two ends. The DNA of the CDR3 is TGTGCCAGCAGTTACGGGGGTAGCTCCTACAATGAGCAGTTCTTC. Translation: CASSYGGSSYNEQFF.

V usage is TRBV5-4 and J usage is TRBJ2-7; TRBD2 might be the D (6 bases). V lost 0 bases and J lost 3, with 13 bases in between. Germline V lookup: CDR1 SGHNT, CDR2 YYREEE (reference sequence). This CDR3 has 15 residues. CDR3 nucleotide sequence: TGTGCCAGCAGCTTGGGTGGGACTTCAAGCTACGAGCAGTACTTC. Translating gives CASSLGGTSSYEQYF.

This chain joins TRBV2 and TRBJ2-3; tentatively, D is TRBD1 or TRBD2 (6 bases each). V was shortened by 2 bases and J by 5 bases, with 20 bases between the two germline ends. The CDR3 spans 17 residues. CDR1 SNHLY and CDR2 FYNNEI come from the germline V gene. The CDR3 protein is CASSESGGDPRGDTQYF. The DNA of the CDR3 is TGTGCCAGCAGTGAATCCGGGGGCGACCCCCGGGGAGATACGCAGTATTTT.

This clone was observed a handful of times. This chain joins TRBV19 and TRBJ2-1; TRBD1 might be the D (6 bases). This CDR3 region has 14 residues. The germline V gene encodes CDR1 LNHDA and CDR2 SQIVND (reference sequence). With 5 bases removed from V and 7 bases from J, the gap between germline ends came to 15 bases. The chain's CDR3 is CASSPRGRLNEQFF. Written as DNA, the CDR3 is TGTGCCAGTAGTCCCAGGGGTAGGCTAAATGAGCAGTTCTTC.